This TCR beta chain derives from a study of identical twins. About this clonotype itself: Its specificity is unknown.

Trimming removed 0 bases at V and 8 bases at J, with 7 bases between. CDR1 is LGHDT and CDR2 is YNNKEL in the germline V gene (reference sequence). The CDR3 covers 12 residues. TCRdb independently ran MiXCR on the 5' RACE reads; one entry per CDR3 protein. Here the sample spans more than 400,000 distinct CDR3 sequences, over 12% being singletons. General study results and limits: Not following the same donors, the study drew its conclusions from cross-sectional statistical analysis.

These data were also filed under a second study, of yellow fever vaccine responses in identical twins.

Sample: CD4+ T cells sorted from blood. The receptor comes from a young woman in good health. The chain combines TRBV3-1 with TRBJ1-2, with no clear D. Here the CDR3 reads CASSQESRGYTF. The CDR3 nucleotides read TGTGCCAGCAGCCAAGAGAGCAGGGGCTACACCTTC.